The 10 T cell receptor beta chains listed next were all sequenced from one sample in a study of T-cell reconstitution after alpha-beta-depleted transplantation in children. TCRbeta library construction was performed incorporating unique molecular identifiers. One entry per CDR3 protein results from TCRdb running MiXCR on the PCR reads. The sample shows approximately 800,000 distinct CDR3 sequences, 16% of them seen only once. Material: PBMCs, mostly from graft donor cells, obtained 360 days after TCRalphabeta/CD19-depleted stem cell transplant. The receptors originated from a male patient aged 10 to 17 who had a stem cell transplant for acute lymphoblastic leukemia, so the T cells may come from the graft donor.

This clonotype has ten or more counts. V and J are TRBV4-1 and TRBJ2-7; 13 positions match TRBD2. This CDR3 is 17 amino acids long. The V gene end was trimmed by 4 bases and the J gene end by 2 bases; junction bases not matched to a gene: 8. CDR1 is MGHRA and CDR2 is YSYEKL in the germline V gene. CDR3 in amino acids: CASSPGLAGPKTYEQYF. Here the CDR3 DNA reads TGCGCCAGCAGCCCGGGACTAGCGGGACCCAAAACCTACGAGCAGTACTTC.

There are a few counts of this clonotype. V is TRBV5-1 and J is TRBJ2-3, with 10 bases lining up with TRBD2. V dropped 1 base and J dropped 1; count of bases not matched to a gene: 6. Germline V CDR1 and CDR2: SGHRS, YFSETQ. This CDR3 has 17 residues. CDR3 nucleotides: TGCGCCAGCAGCTTGCGGGCTAGCGGGAGCGGCACAGATACGCAGTATTTT. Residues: CASSLRASGSGTDTQYF.

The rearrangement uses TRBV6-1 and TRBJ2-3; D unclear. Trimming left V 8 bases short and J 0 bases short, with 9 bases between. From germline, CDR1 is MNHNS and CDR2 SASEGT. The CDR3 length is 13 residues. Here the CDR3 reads CASRVGSTDTQYF. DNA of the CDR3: TGTGCCAGCCGTGTAGGCAGCACAGATACGCAGTATTTT.

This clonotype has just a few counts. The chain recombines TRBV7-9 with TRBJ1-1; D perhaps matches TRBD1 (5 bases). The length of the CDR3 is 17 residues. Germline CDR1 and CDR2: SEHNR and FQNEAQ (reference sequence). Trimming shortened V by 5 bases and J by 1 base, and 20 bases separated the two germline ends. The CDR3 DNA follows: TGTGCCAGCAGCGTATGGGGCTACCTTAGAGGGAACACTGAAGCTTTCTTT. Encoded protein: CASSVWGYLRGNTEAFF.

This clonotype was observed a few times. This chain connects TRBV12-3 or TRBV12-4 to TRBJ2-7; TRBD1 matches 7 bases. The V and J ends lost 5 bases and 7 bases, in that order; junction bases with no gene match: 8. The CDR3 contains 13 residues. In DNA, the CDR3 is TGTGCCAGCAGTAAACAGGGGCCGGAAGAGCAGTACTTC. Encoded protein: CASSKQGPEEQYF.

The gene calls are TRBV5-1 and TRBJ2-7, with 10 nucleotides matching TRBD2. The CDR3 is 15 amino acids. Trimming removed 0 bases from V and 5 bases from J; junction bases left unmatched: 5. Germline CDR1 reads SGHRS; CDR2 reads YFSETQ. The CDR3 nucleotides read TGCGCCAGCAGCTTGGACCCGGGACTAGCGAACGAGCAGTACTTC. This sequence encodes CASSLDPGLANEQYF.

As DNA, the CDR3 is TGTGCCAGCAGTTCGGGCGGCCTCGGGGCCCACGAGCAGTACTTC. Translation gives CASSSGGLGAHEQYF. The chain links TRBV28 to TRBJ2-7; the D gene could be TRBD1 or TRBD2 (5 bases each). Trimming removed 4 bases from V and 5 bases from J, with 18 bases in between. The CDR3 spans 15 residues. The germline V gene has CDR1 MDHEN and CDR2 SYDVKM.

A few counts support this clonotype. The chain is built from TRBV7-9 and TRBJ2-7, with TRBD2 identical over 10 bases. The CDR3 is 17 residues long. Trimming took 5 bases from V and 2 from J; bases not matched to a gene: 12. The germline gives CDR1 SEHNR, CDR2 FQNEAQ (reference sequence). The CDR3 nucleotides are TGTGCCAGCAGCCCTCTAGCGGGAGAGAAGGAGACCTACGAGCAGTACTTC. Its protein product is CASSPLAGEKETYEQYF.

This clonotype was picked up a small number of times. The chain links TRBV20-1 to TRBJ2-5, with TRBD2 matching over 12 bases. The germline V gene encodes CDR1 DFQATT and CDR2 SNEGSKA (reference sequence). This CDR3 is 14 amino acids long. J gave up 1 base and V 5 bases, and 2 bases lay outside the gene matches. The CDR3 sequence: CSAGLAGFQETQYF. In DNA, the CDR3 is TGCAGTGCTGGACTAGCGGGGTTCCAAGAGACCCAGTACTTC.

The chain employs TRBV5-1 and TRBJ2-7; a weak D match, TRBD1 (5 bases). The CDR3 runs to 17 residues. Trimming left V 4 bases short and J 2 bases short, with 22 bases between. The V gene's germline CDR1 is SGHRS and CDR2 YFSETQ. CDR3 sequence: CASSEERWGQGAYEQYF. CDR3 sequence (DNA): TGCGCCAGCAGCGAGGAGAGGTGGGGTCAGGGCGCCTACGAGCAGTACTTC.